This T cell receptor beta chain was captured in a study of cytomegalovirus exposure and HLA in healthy donors. Study details: There were approximately 80 million unique TCRs (from HLA-typed donors) in an early data release.

The PCR made use of 60 Vbeta and 13 Jbeta primers. Original processing methods: Later reanalysis found about 80 million unique TCR beta chains, 10 million to 14 million of them shared. Only in-frame clones appear in the TCRdb table, and some are missing; sequencing was by immunoSEQ multiplex PCR. V, J and clone size were drawn from that table, and D and trimming were deduced from the DNA. The sample holds 70,000 to 95,000 clones; 84% are singletons and the top ten take over 5%. Healthy bone marrow donors made up the cohort. With V trimmed by 3 bases and J by 4 bases, 2 bases remained unmatched. CDR1 is MNHNS and CDR2 is SASEGT in the germline V gene. The CDR3 length is 13 residues. Study observations and caveats: In an earlier analysis, in 587 donors, most V segments appeared productive either ~87% or ~30% of the time.

Points on this clone: Its target is unknown.

The chain combines TRBV6-1 with TRBJ1-2, with 7 bases fitting TRBD1. Sequenced sample: PBMCs. The receptor comes from a woman aged 18-29 years in good health and CMV-seropositive. CDR3 loop: CASSERQGYGYTF. The CDR3 bases are TGTGCCAGCAGTGAGCGACAGGGCTATGGCTACACCTTC.